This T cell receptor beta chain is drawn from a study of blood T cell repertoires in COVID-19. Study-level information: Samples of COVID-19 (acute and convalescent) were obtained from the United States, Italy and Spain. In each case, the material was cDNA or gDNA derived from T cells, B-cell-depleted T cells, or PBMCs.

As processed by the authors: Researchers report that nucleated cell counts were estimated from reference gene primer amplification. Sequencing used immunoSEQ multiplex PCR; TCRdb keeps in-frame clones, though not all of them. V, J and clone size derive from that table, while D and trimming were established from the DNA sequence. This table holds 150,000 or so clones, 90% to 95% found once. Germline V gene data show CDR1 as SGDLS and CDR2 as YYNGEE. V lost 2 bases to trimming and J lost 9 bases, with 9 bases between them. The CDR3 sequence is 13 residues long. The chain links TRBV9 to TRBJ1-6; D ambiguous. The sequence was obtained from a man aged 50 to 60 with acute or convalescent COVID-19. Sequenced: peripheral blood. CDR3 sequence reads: CASSVELSSPLHF. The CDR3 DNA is TGTGCCAGCAGCGTCGAACTGAGTTCACCCCTCCACTTT.